This TCR beta chain is drawn from a study of CD8+CD57+ T cells in acquired aplastic anemia. For the study at large: Mean yield of DNA from sorted CD4+ and CD8+ cells was approximately 3 ug.

General observations from the study: It was found that some 31 CD8+ CDR3 sequences were shared between patients and controls.

CDR1 is SGHAT and CDR2 is FQNNGV in the germline V gene. The V gene end was trimmed by 4 bases and the J gene end by 5 bases; junction bases not matched to a gene: 15. The CDR3 spans 17 residues. Turning to this clonotype: Its antigen is still unknown.

TCR beta VDJ and CDR3 were profiled, and genomic DNA was the template. TCRdb redid the calling of the reads with MiXCR, one entry per CDR3 protein. The sample has approximately 120,000 distinct CDR3 sequences, roughly 40% seen once. All patients picked for sequencing had shown, by flow cytometry, an expansion of CD8+CD57+ cells. Severe acquired aplastic anemia was diagnosed in all patients. V usage is TRBV11-2 and J usage is TRBJ2-7, with 9 nucleotides matching TRBD2. This TCR was recovered from a human donor with aplastic anemia. Sequencing was performed on sorted CD4+, CD8+, or CD8+CD57+ T cells (not recorded which) from PBMCs. The CDR3 spells CASSYKGAGTSYNEQYV. The CDR3 bases are TGTGCCAGCAGCTACAAGGGGGCCGGGACTAGCTACAACGAGCAGTACGTC.